A selection of T cell receptor beta chains follows, all from one sample in a study of blood T cell repertoires in COVID-19. The protocol was immunoSEQ multiplex PCR, while the TCRdb copy is restricted to in-frame clones and leaves out a portion. The profile shows about 40,000 clones, about 86% of them singletons. Sequencing was performed on peripheral blood. These receptors originate from a human donor with acute or convalescent COVID-19. The donor label of this sample is uncertain. CDR3s include the opening cysteine and the closing phenylalanine or tryptophan. The order of the fields is J gene, V gene, clone size, D gene, CDR3 DNA, CDR3 protein. The D gene is left open where the match is weak. Only some rows state a clone size, as once, few, many or a class for expanded clones.

J gene: TRBJ1-5; V gene: TRBV28; clone size: -; D gene: TRBD1; CDR3 DNA: TGTGCCAGCAGTTTCGGGACAGACATTGGGCCCCAGCATTTT; CDR3 protein: CASSFGTDIGPQHF
J gene: TRBJ2-3; V gene: TRBV14; clone size: -; D gene: TRBD2; CDR3 DNA: TGTGCCAGCAGCCAAGGAGCGGGAGGGCCATCAGATACGCAGTATTTT; CDR3 protein: CASSQGAGGPSDTQYF
J gene: TRBJ2-5; V gene: TRBV7-9; clone size: -; D gene: TRBD2; CDR3 DNA: TGTGCCAGCGGGACTAGCGCTGAGACCCAGTACTTC; CDR3 protein: CASGTSAETQYF
J gene: TRBJ2-7; V gene: TRBV2; clone size: -; D gene: TRBD1; CDR3 DNA: TGTGCCAGCGCAGGGGGCTTCGAGCAGTACTTC; CDR3 protein: CASAGGFEQYF
J gene: TRBJ2-7; V gene: TRBV9; clone size: -; D gene: -; CDR3 DNA: TGTGCCAGCAGCGGGGACTCTTTGATATACTTC; CDR3 protein: CASSGDSLIYF
J gene: TRBJ2-5; V gene: TRBV6-5; clone size: -; D gene: -; CDR3 DNA: TGTGCCAGCAGAGGGACATCAGATACGGCCCAGTACTTC; CDR3 protein: CASRGTSDTAQYF
J gene: TRBJ2-1; V gene: TRBV7-2; clone size: -; D gene: -; CDR3 DNA: TGTGCCAGCAGCTTAGGGGGGACTGGAGGGGCCTACAATGAGCAGTTCTTC; CDR3 protein: CASSLGGTGGAYNEQFF
J gene: TRBJ2-7; V gene: TRBV19; clone size: -; D gene: TRBD1; CDR3 DNA: TGTGCCAGTAGTATAATTGGACAGGGGACTATAACCTACGAGCAGTACTTC; CDR3 protein: CASSIIGQGTITYEQYF
J gene: TRBJ1-1; V gene: TRBV28; clone size: -; D gene: TRBD1; CDR3 DNA: TGTGCCAGCAGTTTCAAGGCGGTCGTGACAGGGGGGAACACTGAAGCTTTCTTT; CDR3 protein: CASSFKAVVTGGNTEAFF
J gene: TRBJ1-3; V gene: TRBV6-5; clone size: -; D gene: -; CDR3 DNA: TGTGCCAGCAGTCGGGACTCCCCGGGAAACACCATATATTTT; CDR3 protein: CASSRDSPGNTIYF
J gene: TRBJ1-6; V gene: TRBV7-8; clone size: -; D gene: -; CDR3 DNA: TGTGCCAGCAGCACCGGGGACACCCTAAGAGGGCTAGAAACACTTAATTCACCCCTCCACTTT; CDR3 protein: CASSTGDTLRGLETLNSPLHF
J gene: TRBJ1-3; V gene: TRBV19; clone size: -; D gene: -; CDR3 DNA: TGTGCCAGTAGTATTGGAGGGGATGGAAACACCATATATTTT; CDR3 protein: CASSIGGDGNTIYF
J gene: TRBJ2-7; V gene: TRBV9; clone size: -; D gene: TRBD1; CDR3 DNA: TGTGCCAGCAGCGCCGGGACAGGGTCTTTCGAGCAGTACTTC; CDR3 protein: CASSAGTGSFEQYF
J gene: TRBJ2-3; V gene: TRBV4-2; clone size: -; D gene: -; CDR3 DNA: TGTGCCAGCAGCCCAGGAAGACGGCCAATCGACACAGATACGCAGTATTTT; CDR3 protein: CASSPGRRPIDTDTQYF
J gene: TRBJ2-4; V gene: TRBV11-2; clone size: once; D gene: -; CDR3 DNA: TGTGCCAGCAGCCCGGGGTCAAGTGTAGACATTCAGTACTTC; CDR3 protein: CASSPGSSVDIQYF
J gene: TRBJ1-4; V gene: TRBV11-2; clone size: -; D gene: -; CDR3 DNA: TGTGCCAGCACCTCAGGCACTAATGAAAAACTGTTTTTT; CDR3 protein: CASTSGTNEKLFF
J gene: TRBJ1-4; V gene: TRBV5-1; clone size: -; D gene: -; CDR3 DNA: TGCGCCAGCAGTGAAGGAGGACCAACTAATGAAAAACTGTTTTTT; CDR3 protein: CASSEGGPTNEKLFF
J gene: TRBJ2-3; V gene: TRBV7-9; clone size: -; D gene: -; CDR3 DNA: TGTGCCAGCAGCTTATCGGAGACCACAGATACGCAGTATTTT; CDR3 protein: CASSLSETTDTQYF
J gene: TRBJ1-2; V gene: TRBV5-1; clone size: -; D gene: TRBD1; CDR3 DNA: TGCGCCAGCAGCCCTGGACAGGGGCTTAACTATGGCTACACCTTC; CDR3 protein: CASSPGQGLNYGYTF
J gene: TRBJ1-4; V gene: TRBV7-8; clone size: -; D gene: -; CDR3 DNA: TGTGCCAGCAGCTTAGGTCTGAGAACAACTAATGAAAAACTGTTTTTT; CDR3 protein: CASSLGLRTTNEKLFF
J gene: TRBJ2-1; V gene: TRBV6-2/TRBV6-3; clone size: -; D gene: -; CDR3 DNA: TGTGCCAGCAGCGTACAGGGAGTTGAGCAGTTCTTC; CDR3 protein: CASSVQGVEQFF
J gene: TRBJ2-1; V gene: TRBV20-1; clone size: few; D gene: -; CDR3 DNA: TGCGGAGCCCAGGGGAACAATGAGCAGTTCTTC; CDR3 protein: CGAQGNNEQFF
J gene: TRBJ2-3; V gene: TRBV25-1; clone size: -; D gene: TRBD2; CDR3 DNA: TGTGCCAGCAGTAGGCTAGCGGGAGTAGGAGATACGCAGTATTTT; CDR3 protein: CASSRLAGVGDTQYF
J gene: TRBJ2-1; V gene: TRBV19; clone size: -; D gene: TRBD2; CDR3 DNA: TGTGCCAGTAGACGGGGGGACGCCTACAATGAGCAGTTCTTC; CDR3 protein: CASRRGDAYNEQFF
J gene: TRBJ1-5; V gene: TRBV27; clone size: few; D gene: -; CDR3 DNA: TGTGCCAGCGGACTTTGGGGGGATCAGCCCCAGCATTTT; CDR3 protein: CASGLWGDQPQHF
J gene: TRBJ2-1; V gene: TRBV10-1; clone size: -; D gene: TRBD2; CDR3 DNA: TGCGCCAGCAGTGAGAGTCTAGCGGGAGGCAATGAGCAGTTCTTC; CDR3 protein: CASSESLAGGNEQFF
J gene: TRBJ1-6; V gene: TRBV4-3; clone size: -; D gene: -; CDR3 DNA: TGCGCCAGCAGCCAAGTCGGGTCACCCAGTTCACCCCTCCACTTT; CDR3 protein: CASSQVGSPSSPLHF
J gene: TRBJ2-7; V gene: TRBV2; clone size: -; D gene: -; CDR3 DNA: TGTGCCAGCAGGCGTTTCTCCTACGAGCAGTACTTC; CDR3 protein: CASRRFSYEQYF
J gene: TRBJ2-7; V gene: TRBV6-5; clone size: -; D gene: TRBD1; CDR3 DNA: TGTGCCAGCGTCCCACGGGACAGCGGTACCTACGAGCAGTACTTC; CDR3 protein: CASVPRDSGTYEQYF
J gene: TRBJ1-1; V gene: TRBV6-2/TRBV6-3; clone size: -; D gene: -; CDR3 DNA: TGTGCCAGCAGTTATGTCCCGTCGACTGAAGCTTTCTTT; CDR3 protein: CASSYVPSTEAFF
J gene: TRBJ1-5; V gene: TRBV6-5; clone size: few; D gene: -; CDR3 DNA: TGTGCCAGCAGTTACTCGTCCAGGGGCAACACCCCCCAGCATTTT; CDR3 protein: CASSYSSRGNTPQHF
J gene: TRBJ1-1; V gene: TRBV6-6; clone size: few; D gene: -; CDR3 DNA: TGTGCCAGCAGTTATAGGGGTAGGGACACTGAAGCTTTCTTT; CDR3 protein: CASSYRGRDTEAFF
J gene: TRBJ1-1; V gene: TRBV30; clone size: -; D gene: -; CDR3 DNA: TGTGCCTGGAGTGTAACGATTGGGAGGAACACTGAAGCTTTCTTT; CDR3 protein: CAWSVTIGRNTEAFF
J gene: TRBJ2-2; V gene: TRBV5-4; clone size: -; D gene: -; CDR3 DNA: TGTGCCAGCAGCTTGCAGGGCCCCACCGGGGAGCTGTTTTTT; CDR3 protein: CASSLQGPTGELFF
J gene: TRBJ2-7; V gene: TRBV10-3; clone size: -; D gene: TRBD2; CDR3 DNA: TGTGCCATCAGTGGGACTAGCCAGGGCGAGCAGTACTTC; CDR3 protein: CAISGTSQGEQYF
J gene: TRBJ2-7; V gene: TRBV30; clone size: -; D gene: TRBD2; CDR3 DNA: TGTGCCCTGGGACTAGCGGGGGGGCTGGGAGAGCAGTACTTC; CDR3 protein: CALGLAGGLGEQYF
J gene: TRBJ1-5; V gene: TRBV12-5; clone size: few; D gene: -; CDR3 DNA: TGTGCTAGTGTTCCGCAGGACTATAGCAATCAGCCCCAGCATTTT; CDR3 protein: CASVPQDYSNQPQHF
J gene: TRBJ1-5; V gene: TRBV12-3/TRBV12-4; clone size: -; D gene: TRBD1; CDR3 DNA: TGTGCCAGCAGTCAAGGACAGGTTCCGAATTTT; CDR3 protein: CASSQGQVPNF
J gene: TRBJ2-7; V gene: TRBV14; clone size: -; D gene: TRBD1; CDR3 DNA: TGTGCCAGCAGCCCGGCCGGGACAGGGGAGCAGTACTTC; CDR3 protein: CASSPAGTGEQYF
J gene: TRBJ1-1; V gene: TRBV7-6; clone size: -; D gene: TRBD1; CDR3 DNA: TGTGCCAGCAGCTTAGAGGGCCAGGGGGTGAGGAACACTGAAGCTTTCTTT; CDR3 protein: CASSLEGQGVRNTEAFF
J gene: TRBJ2-7; V gene: TRBV20-1; clone size: -; D gene: -; CDR3 DNA: TGCAGTGCTAGTCCCGTTGGGGGCGATGACATCTACGAGCAGTACTTC; CDR3 protein: CSASPVGGDDIYEQYF
J gene: TRBJ2-7; V gene: TRBV5-4; clone size: -; D gene: TRBD2; CDR3 DNA: TGTGCCAGCAGCTTGGCGGGAGGTTTTTACAACGAGCAGTACTTC; CDR3 protein: CASSLAGGFYNEQYF
J gene: TRBJ2-7; V gene: TRBV5-5; clone size: -; D gene: -; CDR3 DNA: TGTGCCAGCACCTTCGAAATCGACAGCCCGTCCTACGAGCAGTACTTC; CDR3 protein: CASTFEIDSPSYEQYF
J gene: TRBJ1-6; V gene: TRBV4-2; clone size: -; D gene: -; CDR3 DNA: TGTGCCAGCAGCCCCCGCGAGGAGGGGCTAACCTATAATTCACCCCTCCACTTT; CDR3 protein: CASSPREEGLTYNSPLHF
J gene: TRBJ1-2; V gene: TRBV5-1; clone size: -; D gene: TRBD1; CDR3 DNA: TGCGCCAGCAGCCCAATGAGGAGGTTGTCAGGGGGCCTTAGCGCTAACTATGGCTACACCTTC; CDR3 protein: CASSPMRRLSGGLSANYGYTF
J gene: TRBJ2-4; V gene: TRBV2; clone size: -; D gene: -; CDR3 DNA: TGTGCCAGCAGTCCAGGGGAGGGAAACATTCAGTACTTC; CDR3 protein: CASSPGEGNIQYF
J gene: TRBJ1-1; V gene: TRBV7-8; clone size: -; D gene: -; CDR3 DNA: TGTGCCAGCAGCCTACCGGGGGGGAACACTGAAGCTTTCTTT; CDR3 protein: CASSLPGGNTEAFF
J gene: TRBJ2-7; V gene: TRBV15; clone size: few; D gene: -; CDR3 DNA: TGTGCCACCAGTTCCCAGCGAGCCGCACAGGGCGCCTACGAGCAGTACTTC; CDR3 protein: CATSSQRAAQGAYEQYF